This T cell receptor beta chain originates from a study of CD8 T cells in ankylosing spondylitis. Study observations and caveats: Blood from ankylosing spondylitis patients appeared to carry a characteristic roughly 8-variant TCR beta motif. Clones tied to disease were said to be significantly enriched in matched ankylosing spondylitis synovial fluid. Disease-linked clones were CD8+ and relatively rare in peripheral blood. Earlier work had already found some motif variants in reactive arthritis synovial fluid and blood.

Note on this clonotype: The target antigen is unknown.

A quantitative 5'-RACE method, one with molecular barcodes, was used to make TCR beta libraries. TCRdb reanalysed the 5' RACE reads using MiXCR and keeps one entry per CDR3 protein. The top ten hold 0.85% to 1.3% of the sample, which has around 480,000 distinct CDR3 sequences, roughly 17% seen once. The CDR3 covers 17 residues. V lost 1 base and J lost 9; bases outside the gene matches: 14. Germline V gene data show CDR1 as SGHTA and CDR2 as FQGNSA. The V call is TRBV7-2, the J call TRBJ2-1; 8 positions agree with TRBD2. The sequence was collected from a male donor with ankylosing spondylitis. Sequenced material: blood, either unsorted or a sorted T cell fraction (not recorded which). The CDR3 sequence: CASSLGTIGLAAVEQFF. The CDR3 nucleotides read TGTGCCAGCAGCTTAGGAACTATCGGACTAGCCGCCGTTGAGCAGTTCTTC. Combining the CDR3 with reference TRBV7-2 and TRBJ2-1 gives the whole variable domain GAGVSQSPSNKVTEKGKDVELRCDPISGHTALYWYRQSLGQGLEFLIYFQGNSAPDKSGLPSDRFSAERTGGSVSTLTIQRTQQEDSAVYLCASSLGTIGLAAVEQFFGPGTRLTVL.